Below are 2 T cell receptor beta chains sequenced from a single sample in a study of blood T cell repertoires in COVID-19. TCRdb's table, derived via immunoSEQ multiplex PCR, lists solely in-frame clones and lacks some. This table holds a few hundred thousand clones, about 80% found once. The sample was peripheral blood. The receptors derive from a person aged 70 to 79 with COVID-19, enrolled during active disease.

This clone was recorded only once. This sequence joins TRBV19 and TRBJ2-1; the match to TRBD1 covers 7 bases. Germline-derived CDR1 and CDR2 are LNHDA and SQIVND (reference sequence). V gave up 5 bases and J gave up 3 bases; unmatched junction bases: 7. CDR3 length: 15 amino acids. The CDR3 DNA reads TGTGCCAGTAGTCCTTCAGGACAGGACTACAATGAGCAGTTCTTC. It is translated as CASSPSGQDYNEQFF.

The J gene is TRBJ1-1, the V gene TRBV7-9; 8 bases line up with TRBD1. The germline V gene encodes CDR1 SEHNR and CDR2 FQNEAQ (reference sequence). This CDR3 region has 15 residues. Trimming took 7 bases from V and 5 from J; bases not matched to a gene: 12. The chain's CDR3 is CASTFRGLVGTEAFF. The CDR3 nucleotides read TGTGCCAGCACCTTCAGGGGGCTGGTCGGAACTGAAGCTTTCTTT.